This record covers a single T cell receptor beta chain. Its antigen target is currently unknown. The cohort was made up of around 720 healthy bone marrow donors. At the time of sampling, every cohort member was nominally healthy, though immune exposures that went unrecorded were likely present. The donor was CMV seronegative and belonged to the group of 350 to 400 seronegative cohort members. Every donor gave a peripheral blood sample, and the peripheral blood mononuclear cells from that sample were used for TCR beta sequencing. Genomic DNA extraction from the blood cell samples was performed with the Qiagen DNeasy Blood Extraction Kit. Libraries came from the immunoSEQ multiplex PCR assay. For the multiplex PCR, a mixture combining 60 forward primers for TCR Vbeta segments and 13 reverse primers for TCR Jbeta segments was used. The CDR3 region of rearranged TCR beta genes was amplified from genomic DNA with a multiplex PCR assay. The Illumina HiSeq System was used to sequence the amplified TCR beta libraries as 87-base-pair reads. The study's processing was this. A later analysis tallied roughly 78 million unique TCR beta chains across the 666 repertoires, and approximately 11 million of those chains were shared by two or more donors. To remove PCR and sequencing errors, raw reads were error-corrected and collapsed into unique sequences using a nearest-neighbor algorithm that merged closely related sequences. V, D and J gene segments were assigned by aligning CDR3 sequences to IMGT reference sequences. For a sequence to be retained, a match of at least six nucleotides to both a V gene segment and a J gene segment was required. Rearrangements were classified as productive when the CDR3 lacked stop codons and remained in frame with V and J, and all other rearrangements were classified as non-productive. CDR3 was defined by IMGT convention, running from the second conserved V-encoded cysteine to the conserved J-encoded phenylalanine. The earlier analysis of more than 450 of the donors excluded sequences that lacked an unambiguous match to a single V gene segment. In an earlier analysis of approximately 560 of the donors, a V segment was called functional when productive rearrangements were above 56.7%, and segregating when the standard deviation between donors exceeded 5%. A statistical classification framework was built to diagnose cytomegalovirus status from the catalog of TCR beta chain sequences. A later analysis assigned V and J genes by comparing TCR nucleotide sequences with IMGT/GENE-DB human TR gene sequences. In a later analysis, CDR3 sequences and most-parsimonious VDJ recombination scenarios were assigned using the TCRdist pipeline. A later analysis defined each TCR beta chain by its CDR3 amino acid sequence plus V-gene family, and excluded reads lacking a unique V-gene family. In a later analysis, 550 to 650 highly shared, low-generation-probability nucleotide sequences were removed to address suspected cross-contamination and a sequencing artifact. In a later analysis, a clonal expansion index for each public chain was calculated from normalized within-repertoire ranks of inferred template counts. In a later analysis, generation probabilities were computed with a VDJ recombination model fitted to out-of-frame rearrangements, and the resulting probabilities were checked against IGoR. In a later analysis, TCR-TCR, TCR-HLA and TCR-CMV co-occurrence was scored with hypergeometric tests, and a repertoire-size bias correction was applied to TCR pairs. To estimate false discovery rates, a later analysis permuted the HLA or CMV assignments 20 times. In a later analysis, co-occurring TCRs were grouped with DBSCAN, and TCRdist sequence similarity was added when clustering was performed within HLA-allele-positive subsets. Repertoires with fewer than 30,000 or more than 120,000 public chains were left out of co-occurrence clustering, as were five repertoires with anomalous nucleotide sharing. TCRdb carries this immuneACCESS record with in-frame sequences only. Its versions omit some clonotypes, under half of them owing to an unresolved V gene in the studies checked, with the rest unexplained. D and trimming come from the DNA, and the V and J calls and clone size come from that table. The record for this sample contains under 150,000 clones. In total, the top ten clones hold less than 3.5% of the sample.

The data are from a study of cytomegalovirus exposure and HLA in healthy donors (dated by TCRdb to about 2017). Context from the whole study: An earlier analysis of some 620 of the donors reported over 250 Gb of sequence data and 90 million to 120 million unique TCR beta sequences obtained from 180 million or so T cells. An earlier analysis of some 500 of the donors applied high-throughput TCR beta sequencing to assess whether each TCR beta V gene segment acted as functional or pseudogenic. The T cell repertoires of around 670 subjects were profiled by immunosequencing and related to cytomegalovirus serostatus. Approximately 310 gigabases of sequencing data and 75 million to 85 million unique TCR sequences made up an early release that covered under 750 HLA-typed donors. A later analysis re-analyzed previously published TCR beta repertoires from 550 to 700 donors and added high-resolution HLA genotyping to study TCR occurrence patterns. Donor age, sex, ethnicity and CMV serostatus were collected together with the repertoire data. A later genetic analysis used genome-wide SNP genotypes for about 55% of the 666 donors, treating that subset as a discovery cohort. The aim of the study was to test whether cataloging public T cell receptors could identify signatures of past pathogen exposure. Across around 400 genotyped donors of the cohort, an average of roughly 250,000 unique TCR beta nucleotide sequences per donor were sequenced, and 15% to 20% of those sequences were non-productive. The later analysis used no new phenotypic data to find candidate immune exposures, relying instead on TCR beta sequences and their occurrence across donors. Typing coverage varied by locus: roughly 620-640 donors for A, B, C, DRB1 and DQB1; roughly 560 for DQA1; around 610 for DPA1; 450 to 480 for DPB1. All discovery cohort repertoires had been generated using a single sequencing platform. In addition to the first cohort of approximately 670 subjects, a separate validation cohort of 120 different subjects was used. Of the 398 genotyped donors, approximately 82% fell in the genetic ancestry cluster associated with self-reported Caucasian donors. A few DR-DQ haplotypes were treated as single units for association and clustering because of strong linkage in the cohort. HLA typing included class I and class II loci at four-digit resolution. The study combined high-throughput TCR immunosequencing, statistical association of individual TCRs with disease status, and machine learning to predict cytomegalovirus infection status.

V and J lose 2 bases and 0 bases, and a span of 11 bases separates them. The CDR3 measures 15 amino acids from cysteine to phenylalanine. The retained sequence is limited to the CDR3, 45 bases, with the frame set at the first base. Taken from the germline V gene (reference sequence), the CDR1 and CDR2 loops are PRHDT and FYEKMQ. The study at large found these results: Linkage disequilibrium might explain the correlated functional status among segregating V segments, but an unknown experimental factor could not be ruled out. In a later genetic analysis, a missense DCLRE1C variant was associated with V-gene and J-gene trimming of TCR beta chains, and the association was replicated in an independent cohort. At a false discovery rate of 0.05, a later analysis linked around 15,000 TCR beta sequences to specific HLA alleles. Some IMGT-functional V segments, including TRBV6-2 and TRBV6-3, could not be told apart with the 87-base-pair reads, so those segments were excluded. According to a later genetic analysis, donors in an Asian-associated ancestry cluster had fewer N-insertions in productive TCRs than the approximately 710-donor mean. Broadly in line with IMGT annotations, most TCR beta V segments showed up in productive rearrangements about 90% or about 30% of the time in an earlier analysis of 587 of the donors. Compared with equally common non-associated chains, HLA-associated TCR beta chains in a later analysis were more clonally expanded and had lower generation probabilities. In both the original and validation cohorts, the classifier was reported to diagnose cytomegalovirus status with high specificity and sensitivity. CMV serostatus was the only immune exposure information available for the cohort. The presence/absence analyses assumed that sequencing depth was roughly uniform across donors, and that assumption may not be true. A total of roughly 160 TCR beta chains were listed by the study as associated with cytomegalovirus. Several of the top co-occurrence clusters appeared to be linked to parvovirus B19, influenza, CMV and Epstein-Barr virus, according to a later analysis. A further reported finding was that TCR beta sequences accurately predicted the HLA-A and HLA-B alleles for most subjects in the first cohort. The earlier analysis of approximately 540 of the donors excluded about 16 rarely observed V segments, including chromosome 9 orphons, because counts were too low. Most CMV-associated TCR beta chains appeared to be HLA-restricted in a later analysis, and the HLA associations seemed to be driven largely by CMV exposure. While some public TCRs were present in many individuals, most TCR sequences turned up only very rarely across donors. Because HLA typing was unavailable for some donors at each locus, only the typed subset was used in association tests. In vitro tests confirmed that three of the cytomegalovirus-associated TCR beta chains recognize cytomegalovirus antigens. When HLA alleles, especially DR and DQ, strongly co-occurred, attributing TCR associations to individual alleles was difficult. It was suggested by the authors that the approach could potentially be generalized to other disease states and immunological phenotypes. This cohort had only TCR beta chains sequenced, and the lack of alpha or paired-chain data limited which features could be detected. A later analysis found that TCR association rates varied across HLA loci, with DRB1 alleles showing the most associated TCRs and HLA-C alleles the fewest. A cluster of highly shared sequence variants was judged likely to be a technical artifact of the sequencing pipeline.

This clonotype was obtained from a man aged 40-50 years in good health and CMV-seronegative. The V gene is TRBV13 and the J gene is TRBJ2-7; TRBD2 is a weak D gene call, 5 bases matching. The sequenced sample consisted of PBMCs. The DNA reads as follows: TGTGCCAGCAGCTTATCGGGGATGAGCTCCTACGAGCAGTACTTC. It translates to CASSLSGMSSYEQYF. The CDR3 plus the reference TRBV13 and TRBJ2-7 genes for the other parts give the full variable domain: AAGVIQSPRHLIKEKRETATLKCYPIPRHDTVYWYQQGPGQDPQFLISFYEKMQSDKGSIPDRFSAQQFSDYHSELNMSSLELGDSALYFCASSLSGMSSYEQYFGPGTRLTVT.